This T cell receptor (beta chain) originates from a study of T cells in Graves' hyperthyroidism and ophthalmopathy (dated by TCRdb to the late 2010s). Context from the whole study: Peripheral blood was sampled at the time of initial diagnosis, prior to any treatment. To identify distinguishing TCR V-J signatures, a discovery cohort of about 100 patients was used, comprising some 43 with Graves' ophthalmopathy and under 60 with stable Graves' hyperthyroidism. Once sampling was done, hyperthyroidism patients were given methimazole at a starting dose of 30 mg daily, whereas ophthalmopathy patients were given high-dose intravenous methylprednisolone. For training and testing, the 100 or so patients in the discovery cohort were randomly divided in a 7:3 ratio. An independent validation cohort of under 20 hyperthyroidism patients and 17 patients who later progressed to ophthalmopathy tested prospective prediction of ophthalmopathy. The paper describes TCR Vbeta CDR3 sequencing of 120 to 150 peripheral blood samples, made up of around 41 ophthalmopathy patients, around 78 hyperthyroidism patients and roughly 17 progressor patients. The study also compared thyroid tissue and blood T-cell repertoires from five or six Graves' hyperthyroidism patients.

The count of this clonotype is one. No antigen is known for it. There are no base qualities to consult, and no much larger clone falls within one base. One read alone lends weak support. There are 17 amino acids in the CDR3, from cysteine to phenylalanine inclusive. The read is trimmed to its CDR3 DNA, 51 bases read in frame from base 1. V is cut back by 2 bases and J by 2 bases, with 8 bases in the junction unmatched. The germline V gene provides CDR1 MNHNS and CDR2 SASEGT. The full study reports these points: Most expanded thyroid clonotypes (frequency above 0.001) were also detected in blood, a finding suggesting that blood repertoires may reflect thyroid immune responses. During validation, the model predicted progression to ophthalmopathy a median of about 6.3 months ahead of onset, with roughly 65% sensitivity and 72% to 80% specificity. A model built on a 13 V-J signature distinguished ophthalmopathy from stable hyperthyroidism, reaching roughly 88% sensitivity and approximately 83% specificity in cross-validation and 80%/75% in testing. Sample size was not statistically predetermined, and blinding of investigators to group allocation was not performed.

Ophthalmopathy patients had moderately to severely active disease, Clinical Activity Score of at least 3, NOSPECS grade of at least 4, and duration under 3 months. Any patient with an uncontrolled infection, another autoimmune disease, pregnancy or lactation was excluded. Diagnoses were established on the basis of clinical symptoms, serum thyroxine and TRAb, thyroid ultrasound, and orbital computed tomography. PBMCs were isolated from about 10 ml of fresh peripheral blood by Ficoll-Paque density gradient centrifugation. Total RNA was extracted using Trizol reagent, and RNA quality was assessed on an Agilent 2100 Bioanalyzer. TCR beta CDR3 regions were amplified from RNA transcripts. The first round of RT-PCR for the TCR CDR3 was performed with the HTBI primer set and the Qiagen OneStep RT-PCR kit. Libraries were constructed in a second round of multiplex PCR, after which size selection and purification were carried out. Sequencing of the libraries was done on an Illumina HiSeq2000 using paired-end 100 bp reads. The published analysis was carried out like this. SOAPnuke was used to process the raw data, with reads discarded if the reads contained adapters or uncalled bases, had a mean Phred below 15, or lacked an exact constant-primer or identifier match. COPE v1.2.5 was used to merge the high-quality paired reads, and each unique nucleotide sequence was defined as a clonotype. Clonotypes were aligned to IMGT TRBV, TRBD and TRBJ reference segments using MiTCR v1.1. The analysis included only V-J combinations with a frequency above 0.0001, which together covered roughly 99% of the repertoires. The TCS score was defined as the ratio of F50 (clonal expansion) to E x V (chaos), calculated using BLOSUM62-based TCRdist between CDR3 peptides within each V-J. Welch's t-statistics and random forest reduced 500 to 650 V-J features to around 14, which were used in a naive Bayes classifier (R e1071). Clones were called with MiXCR by TCRdb after fastp trimmed the public reads at Q25, and only in-frame beta chains were retained. Identical CDR3 protein sequences are pooled into one entry, listed with their most common genes and DNA. Here the V and J calls rest on TCRdb's processing, not on the authors' analysis. Recorded for this sample are 350,000 to 450,000 distinct CDR3 sequences; about 14% of them occurred a single time. The leading ten clones occupy under 30% of the sample.

This clonotype was sampled from a man aged 50 to 60 with Graves' ophthalmopathy. This chain joins TRBV6-1 to TRBJ2-1; the junction holds 8 bases that match TRBD1. The specimen sequenced was blood. In nucleotide form, the sequence is TGTGCCAGCAGTGAAACCCGCCGGGACAGGACCTACAATGAGCAGTTCTTC. The translation is CASSETRRDRTYNEQFF.